Listed here is a single T cell receptor (beta chain). Germline V gene lookup returns CDR1 SGDLS and CDR2 YYNGEE. Trimming cost V 4 bases and J 9 bases, with 11 bases left between them. The CDR3 extends over 13 amino acids. This specimen belongs to a study of beta chain features in type 1 diabetes. What was sequenced were expressed TCRB transcripts, since all of the isolated RNA had been reverse transcribed. The method was immunoSEQ multiplex PCR; TCRdb's version includes in-frame clones alone and lacks a portion of them. The sample consists of 350,000 to 450,000 clones, approximately 14% of them appearing once. Sorted populations all had greater than 95% purity.

The material sequenced was naive CD4+ T cells from blood. This chain connects TRBV9 to TRBJ1-6, with a possible D match to TRBD1 (6 bases). The TCR sequence derives from a man aged 30-40 years in good health. Written as DNA, the CDR3 is TGTGCCAGCAGCACCCGGACAGCTTCACCCCTCCACTTT. Translation: CASSTRTASPLHF.